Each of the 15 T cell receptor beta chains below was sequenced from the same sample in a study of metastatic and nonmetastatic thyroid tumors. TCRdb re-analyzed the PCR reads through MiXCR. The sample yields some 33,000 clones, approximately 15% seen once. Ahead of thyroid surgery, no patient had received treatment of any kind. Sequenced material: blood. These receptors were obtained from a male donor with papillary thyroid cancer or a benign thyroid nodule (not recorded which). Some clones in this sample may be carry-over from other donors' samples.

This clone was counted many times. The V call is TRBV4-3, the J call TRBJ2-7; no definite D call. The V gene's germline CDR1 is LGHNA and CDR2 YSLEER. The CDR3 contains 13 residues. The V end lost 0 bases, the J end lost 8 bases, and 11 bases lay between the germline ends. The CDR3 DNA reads TGCGCCAGCAGCCAAGAAGTGAGGCAGCAGCAGTACTTC. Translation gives CASSQEVRQQQYF.

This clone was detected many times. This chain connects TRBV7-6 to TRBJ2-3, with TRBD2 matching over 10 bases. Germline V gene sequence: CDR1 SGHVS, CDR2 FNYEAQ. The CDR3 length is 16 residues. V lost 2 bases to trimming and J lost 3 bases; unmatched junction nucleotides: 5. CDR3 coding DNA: TGTGCCAGCAGCTTAATAGCTAGCGGGAGTACAGATACGCAGTATTTT. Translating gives CASSLIASGSTDTQYF.

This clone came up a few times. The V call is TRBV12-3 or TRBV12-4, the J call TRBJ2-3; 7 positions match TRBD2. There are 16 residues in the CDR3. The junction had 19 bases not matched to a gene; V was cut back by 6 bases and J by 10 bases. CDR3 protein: CASRATSWGWRRAQYF. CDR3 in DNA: TGTGCCAGCAGAGCGACTAGCTGGGGGTGGCGTAGGGCGCAGTATTTT.

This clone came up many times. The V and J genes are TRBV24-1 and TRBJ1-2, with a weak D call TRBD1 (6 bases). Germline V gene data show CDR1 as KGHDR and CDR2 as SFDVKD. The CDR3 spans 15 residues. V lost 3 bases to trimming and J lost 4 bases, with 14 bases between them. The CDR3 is CATSDGTLTPYGYTF. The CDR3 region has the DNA TGTGCCACCAGTGATGGGACACTGACCCCCTATGGCTACACCTTC.

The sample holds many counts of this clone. The CDR3 loop reads CASSMGLAGGSRNEQFF. In DNA form, the CDR3 reads TGTGCCAGCAGCATGGGACTAGCGGGAGGTTCTCGAAATGAGCAGTTCTTC. The chain recombines TRBV7-6 with TRBJ2-1, with 15 bases matching TRBD2. Germline loops: CDR1 SGHVS, CDR2 FNYEAQ. V gave up 5 bases and J gave up 7 bases; unmatched junction bases: 9. This CDR3 contains 17 residues.

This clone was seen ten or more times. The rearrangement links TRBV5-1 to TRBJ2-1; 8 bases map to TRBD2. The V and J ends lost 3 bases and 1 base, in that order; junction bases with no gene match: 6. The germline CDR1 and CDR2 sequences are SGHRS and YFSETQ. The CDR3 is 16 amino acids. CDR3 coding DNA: TGCGCCAGCAGCTCGAGCGGGAGTTCGTCCTACAATGAGCAGTTCTTC. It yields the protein CASSSSGSSSYNEQFF.

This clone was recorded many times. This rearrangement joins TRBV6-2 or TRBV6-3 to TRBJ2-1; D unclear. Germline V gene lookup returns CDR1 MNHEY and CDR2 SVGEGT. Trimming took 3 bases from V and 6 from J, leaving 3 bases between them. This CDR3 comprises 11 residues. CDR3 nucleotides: TGTGCCAGCAGTTATAGCAATGAGCAGTTCTTC. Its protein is CASSYSNEQFF.

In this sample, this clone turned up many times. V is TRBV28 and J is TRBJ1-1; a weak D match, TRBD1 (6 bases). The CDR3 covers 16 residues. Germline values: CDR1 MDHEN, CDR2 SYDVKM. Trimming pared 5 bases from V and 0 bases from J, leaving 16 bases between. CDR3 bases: TGTGCCAGCAGTCCCGTTACAGGGTACATGAACACTGAAGCTTTCTTT. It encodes CASSPVTGYMNTEAFF.

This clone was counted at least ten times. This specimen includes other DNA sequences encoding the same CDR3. For the CDR3, the DNA is TGCAGTGCTTCCCCGGGACTAGCCTACGAGCAGTACTTC. As protein: CSASPGLAYEQYF. The chain recombines TRBV20-1 with TRBJ2-7; 8 bases are a match to TRBD2. The CDR3 runs 13 residues. V lost 5 bases and J lost 2; bases outside the gene matches: 5. CDR1 is DFQATT and CDR2 is SNEGSKA in the germline V gene (reference sequence).

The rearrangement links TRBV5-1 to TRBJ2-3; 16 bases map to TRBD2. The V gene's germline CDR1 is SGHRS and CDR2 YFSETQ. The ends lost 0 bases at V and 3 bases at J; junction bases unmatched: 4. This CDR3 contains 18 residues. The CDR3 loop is CASSLGGTSGRVTDTQYF. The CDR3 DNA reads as TGCGCCAGCAGCTTGGGGGGGACTAGCGGGAGGGTAACAGATACGCAGTATTTT.

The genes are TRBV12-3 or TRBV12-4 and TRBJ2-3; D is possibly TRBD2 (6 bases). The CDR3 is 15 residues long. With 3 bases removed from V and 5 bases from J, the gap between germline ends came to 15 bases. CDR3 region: CASSLWGEIIDTQYF. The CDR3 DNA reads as TGTGCCAGCAGTTTGTGGGGGGAGATCATAGATACGCAGTATTTT.

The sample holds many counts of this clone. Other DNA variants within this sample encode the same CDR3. In nucleotides, the CDR3 is TGTGCCAGCACCCATAACCGGGACACTAACACCGGGGAGCTGTTTTTT. It codes for CASTHNRDTNTGELFF. The chain employs TRBV6-2 or TRBV6-3 and TRBJ2-2; D is possibly TRBD1 (6 bases). CDR1 is MNHEY, CDR2 SVGEGT, per germline. The length of the CDR3 is 16 residues. V lost 7 bases, J lost 2 bases, and 17 bases lay in between.

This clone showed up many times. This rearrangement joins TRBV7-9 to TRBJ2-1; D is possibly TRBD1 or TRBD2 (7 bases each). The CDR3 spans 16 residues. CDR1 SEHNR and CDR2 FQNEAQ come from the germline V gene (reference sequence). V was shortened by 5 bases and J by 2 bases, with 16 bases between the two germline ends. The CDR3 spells CASSPNPGGAYNEQFF. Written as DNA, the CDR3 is TGTGCCAGCAGCCCCAACCCAGGGGGGGCCTACAATGAGCAGTTCTTC.

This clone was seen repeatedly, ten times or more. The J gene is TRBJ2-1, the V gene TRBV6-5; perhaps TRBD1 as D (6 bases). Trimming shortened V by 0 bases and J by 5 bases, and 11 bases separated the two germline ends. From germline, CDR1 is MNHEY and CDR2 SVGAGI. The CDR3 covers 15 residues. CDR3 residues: CASSYSNPGDNEQFF. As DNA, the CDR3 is TGTGCCAGCAGTTACTCGAACCCAGGGGACAATGAGCAGTTCTTC.

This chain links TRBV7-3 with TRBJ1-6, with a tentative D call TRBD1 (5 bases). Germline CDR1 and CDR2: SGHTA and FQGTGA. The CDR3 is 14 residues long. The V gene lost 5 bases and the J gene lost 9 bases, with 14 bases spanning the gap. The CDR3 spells CASSLREKGSPLHF. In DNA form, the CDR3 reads TGTGCCAGCAGCCTCAGGGAAAAGGGTTCACCCCTCCACTTT.